The 5 T cell receptor beta chains below were found in one sample sequenced in a study of blood T cell repertoires in COVID-19. Assay: immunoSEQ multiplex PCR; the TCRdb copy retains only in-frame clones and omits some. Counted here are 150,000 to 200,000 clones, roughly 77% occurring once; the ten biggest clones make up 5.5% to 7%. Sequences were obtained from peripheral blood. The receptors here all came from a woman aged 40 to 50 with COVID-19, enrolled during active disease.

The chain couples TRBV6-6 to TRBJ1-6; 8 bases line up with TRBD1. There are 16 residues in the CDR3. Germline CDR1 MNHNY, CDR2 SVGAGI (reference sequence). Trimming cost V 5 bases and J 6 bases; bases outside gene matches: 9. CDR3 in DNA: TGTGCCAGCAGTGCTAGCCCAGGGGGCGGTAATTCACCCCTCCACTTT. The encoded protein is CASSASPGGGNSPLHF.

The chain carries TRBV5-6 and TRBJ1-5; unclear D gene. V lost 0 bases, J lost 2 bases, and 3 bases lay in between. CDR3 length: 13 amino acids. From germline, CDR1 is SGHDT and CDR2 YYEEEE. The CDR3 loop reads CASSLAGNQPQHF. For the CDR3, the DNA is TGTGCCAGCAGCTTGGCCGGCAATCAGCCCCAGCATTTT.

This chain links TRBV10-2 with TRBJ2-3; no definite D call. Trimming left V 0 bases short and J 2 bases short, with 9 bases between. The CDR3 extends over 15 amino acids. Per the germline V gene, CDR1 is WSHSY and CDR2 is SAAADI. The DNA of the CDR3 is TGCGCCAGCAGTGAGTCTAAAGACTCCACAGATACGCAGTATTTT. Amino acid sequence: CASSESKDSTDTQYF.

The J gene is TRBJ1-6, the V gene TRBV7-2, with unresolved D. V was pared by 1 base and J by 0 bases, with 13 bases between. The CDR3 is 18 amino acids. The V gene's germline CDR1 is SGHTA and CDR2 FQGNSA. The CDR3: CASSLVVIGSSYNSPLHF. The CDR3 nucleotides read TGTGCCAGCAGCTTAGTAGTTATAGGGAGCTCCTATAATTCACCCCTCCACTTT.

V and J are TRBV19 and TRBJ1-1; 9 nucleotides agree with TRBD1. V gave up 3 bases and J gave up 0 bases; unmatched junction bases: 8. The CDR3 extends over 17 amino acids. Germline values: CDR1 LNHDA, CDR2 SQIVND (reference sequence). The CDR3: CASSIGQGYGMNTEAFF. In nucleotides, the CDR3 is TGTGCCAGTAGTATTGGACAGGGGTATGGAATGAACACTGAAGCTTTCTTT.